These 12 T cell receptor beta chains were all obtained from the same sample, sequenced in a study of cytomegalovirus exposure and HLA in healthy donors. Primers for the PCR totalled 60 Vbeta and 13 Jbeta. Assay: immunoSEQ multiplex PCR; the TCRdb copy retains only in-frame clones and omits some. Among hundreds of thousands of clones listed, around 66% were seen once. Sequenced material: PBMCs. Receptor source: a female donor in good health and CMV-seronegative.

This sequence joins TRBV19 and TRBJ1-1, with no clear D. V lost 6 bases to trimming and J lost 1 base, with 15 bases between them. The CDR3 extends over 15 amino acids. Germline-derived CDR1 and CDR2 are LNHDA and SQIVND (reference sequence). The CDR3 loop reads CASRLTLRGNTEAFF. The CDR3 DNA reads TGTGCCAGTAGACTCACCCTTCGGGGGAACACTGAAGCTTTCTTT.

V usage is TRBV5-6 and J usage is TRBJ2-7, with 10 bases that match TRBD1. The CDR3 has 14 amino acids. V trimming: 4 bases; J trimming: 4 bases; junction bases outside the gene matches: 5. The germline V gene encodes CDR1 SGHDT and CDR2 YYEEEE. This CDR3 is CASSPGQGGYEQYF. The CDR3 DNA reads as TGTGCCAGCAGCCCTGGACAGGGGGGGTACGAGCAGTACTTC.

This chain connects TRBV5-1 to TRBJ1-1, with a tentative D call TRBD1 (6 bases). The V and J ends lost 1 base and 7 bases respectively, with 17 bases between them. Germline loops: CDR1 SGHRS, CDR2 YFSETQ. The CDR3 has 15 amino acids. The CDR3 region has the DNA TGCGCCAGCAGCTTGATTTTAGGGGGAAGGGGTGAAGCTTTCTTT. It is translated as CASSLILGGRGEAFF.

This clone was seen once. V and J are TRBV19 and TRBJ2-7, with D hard to call. V was pared by 8 bases and J by 2 bases, with 16 bases between. The CDR3 totals 14 residues. Looked up from germline, CDR1 is LNHDA and CDR2 is SQIVND (reference sequence). The CDR3 sequence: CASSSTLVAYEQYF. The CDR3 coding sequence is TGTGCCAGTTCCTCTACGCTCGTGGCCTACGAGCAGTACTTC.

This clone was counted only a few times. This chain uses TRBV10-1 with TRBJ2-7; 7 bases align to TRBD1. In germline, CDR1 is WNHNN, CDR2 SYGVQD (reference sequence). The ends lost 2 bases at V and 0 bases at J; junction bases unmatched: 1. The CDR3 has 14 residues. The CDR3 sequence is CASSETGVSYEQYF. DNA of the CDR3: TGCGCCAGCAGTGAGACAGGGGTCTCCTACGAGCAGTACTTC.

This rearrangement joins TRBV6-1 to TRBJ1-2, with no clear D. Germline lookup yields CDR1 MNHNS and CDR2 SASEGT. The CDR3 totals 15 residues. The ends were cut back, 0 bases at V and 4 bases at J, with 12 bases in the middle. The CDR3 here is CASSEAPGRAYGYTF. The CDR3 nucleotides read TGTGCCAGCAGTGAAGCACCGGGAAGGGCCTATGGCTACACCTTC.

The chain recombines TRBV28 with TRBJ2-7; 11 positions agree with TRBD2. Germline V gene data show CDR1 as MDHEN and CDR2 as SYDVKM. The CDR3 length is 14 residues. With V trimmed by 8 bases and J by 3 bases, 6 bases remained unmatched. The chain's CDR3 is CASDTSGSLYEQYF. The DNA of the CDR3 is TGTGCCAGCGACACTAGCGGGAGTCTCTACGAGCAGTACTTC. The full variable domain, with the rest looked up from reference TRBV28 and TRBJ2-7, is DVKVTQSSRYLVKRTGEKVFLECVQDMDHENMFWYRQDPGLGLRLIYFSYDVKMKEKGDIPEGYSVSREKKERFSLILESASTNQTSMYLCASDTSGSLYEQYFGPGTRLTVT.

This clone was recorded once. V gene TRBV11-2 combines with J gene TRBJ2-1, with no clear D. Trimming took off 2 bases at V and 5 bases at J, with 7 bases between the two ends. The CDR3 is 13 residues long. Germline CDR1 is SGHAT and CDR2 is FQNNGV. The CDR3 sequence: CASSLQRDNEQFF. The CDR3 DNA is TGTGCCAGCAGCTTACAACGAGACAATGAGCAGTTCTTC.

This chain connects TRBV28 to TRBJ2-2; no definite D call. From germline, CDR1 is MDHEN and CDR2 SYDVKM. The CDR3 totals 16 residues. The V end was cut by 1 base, the J end by 3 bases, with 12 bases between. The CDR3 DNA reads TGTGCCAGCAGTTTATCCACGGGTTGGTACACCGGGGAGCTGTTTTTT. This codes for CASSLSTGWYTGELFF. The variable domain in full, with the rest retrieved from reference TRBV28 and TRBJ2-2, is DVKVTQSSRYLVKRTGEKVFLECVQDMDHENMFWYRQDPGLGLRLIYFSYDVKMKEKGDIPEGYSVSREKKERFSLILESASTNQTSMYLCASSLSTGWYTGELFFGEGSRLTVL.

The rearrangement links TRBV30 to TRBJ2-5; no definite D call. The end of the DNA is better explained by TRBJ2-7, so the J call may be wrong. This CDR3 spans 14 amino acids. From germline, CDR1 is GTSNPN and CDR2 SVGIG (reference sequence). The CDR3 nucleotides are TGTGCCTGGAGCTACAGAAGTTTTATCTACGAGCAGTACTTC. Protein product: CAWSYRSFIYEQYF.

The chain is built from TRBV19 and TRBJ2-5, with 8 bases matching TRBD1. This CDR3 contains 13 residues. The germline gives CDR1 LNHDA, CDR2 SQIVND (reference sequence). Trimming took 10 bases from V and 6 from J; bases not matched to a gene: 10. In DNA form, the CDR3 reads TGTGCCAAAAAGACAGGGGACACCAAGACCCAGTACTTC. Amino acid sequence: CAKKTGDTKTQYF.

J is TRBJ1-3 and V is TRBV5-1, with D possibly matching TRBD1 (6 bases). The V gene's germline CDR1 is SGHRS and CDR2 YFSETQ. The V end was cut by 4 bases, the J end by 0 bases, with 14 bases between. The CDR3 is made up of 16 amino acids. The CDR3 DNA is TGCGCCAGCAGCCAACAGACAGGAAGCTCTGGAAACACCATATATTTT. This encodes CASSQQTGSSGNTIYF.